This paragraph covers one T cell receptor beta chain sequence. This CDR3 is built from 14 residues. V was clipped by 6 bases and J by 5 bases, with 14 bases between them. Germline V gene data show CDR1 as MNHEY and CDR2 as SVGAGI. cDNA came from about 0.5 to 1 ug RNA primed by random hexamers. Amplification of TCR beta CDR3 used immunoSEQ multiplex PCR across 54 Vbeta and 13 Jbeta. From the immunoSEQ multiplex PCR reads, TCRdb called clonotypes with MiXCR, one entry per CDR3 protein. In the table there are roughly 190,000 distinct CDR3 sequences, about 93% of which are singletons. This entry is derived from a study of CD8 T cells in Susac syndrome. Sequencing of TCR beta drew on CD8+ and CD4+ T cells from blood. Healthy donors matched for age and sex were used as controls. Negative isolation yielded CD4+ and CD8+ T cells, and FACS enriched TEMRA cells.

Sequenced input: CD4+ T cells from PBMCs. This receptor was identified in a human donor in good health. This rearrangement joins TRBV6-5 to TRBJ1-5; D uncertain. The CDR3 DNA sequence: TGTGCCAGCAGACAAGGCTGGAGGCATCAGCCCCAGCATTTT. Translated, it gives CASRQGWRHQPQHF.